Below, one T cell receptor (beta chain) is given with its context. Clinical history as reported by participants underpinned cohort assignment. A case of COVID-19 had been met by exposed participants within 2 weeks before study entry. This CDR3 is built from 16 residues. Germline lookup yields CDR1 MDHEN and CDR2 SYDVKM. V dropped 4 bases and J dropped 2; count of bases not matched to a gene: 11. These data are taken from a study of blood T cell repertoires in COVID-19. Study-wide context: Whether acute or convalescent, the COVID-19 samples came from the United States, Italy and Spain. The analysed material was cDNA or gDNA that came from T cells, B-cell-depleted T cells, or PBMCs.

Clones were read by immunoSEQ multiplex PCR, and TCRdb kept only the in-frame ones, dropping some. The table has over 200,000 clones, about 86% seen once; the top ten hold roughly 4%. The receptor was isolated from a young woman who had been exposed to COVID-19. V and J are TRBV28 and TRBJ2-7, with 7 bases fitting TRBD1. The sample taken for sequencing was PBMCs or T cells enriched from blood (not recorded which). CDR3 DNA: TGTGCCAGCAGTTCCGAACCCGGGACAGCAGCCTACGAGCAGTACTTC. It yields the protein CASSSEPGTAAYEQYF.